Listed here is a single TCR beta chain. The record originates from a study of CD8 T cells in Susac syndrome. Random hexamers were used to reverse transcribe an amount of roughly 0.45 to 1 ug RNA. In TCRdb, the immunoSEQ multiplex PCR reads were re-called with MiXCR into one record per CDR3 protein. Of 200,000 or so distinct CDR3 sequences detected, approximately 94% appear once; the ten largest clones hold 0.093%. Relapsing-remitting disease, either stable or active, was present in the multiple sclerosis controls, who were treatment-naive patients. The CDR3 extends over 17 amino acids. CDR1 and CDR2 from the germline V gene are LGHDT and YNNKEL (reference sequence). The J segment lost 2 bases and the V segment lost 1 base, leaving 6 bases of the junction unmatched.

The specimen sequenced was CD4+ T cells from PBMCs. J is TRBJ2-2 and V is TRBV3-1, with 8 nucleotides matching TRBD2. The TCR was taken from a human donor with multiple sclerosis. The CDR3 loop reads CASSQGRGGLNTGELFF. CDR3 DNA sequence: TGTGCCAGCAGCCAAGGCCGGGGGGGCCTTAACACCGGGGAGCTGTTTTTT.